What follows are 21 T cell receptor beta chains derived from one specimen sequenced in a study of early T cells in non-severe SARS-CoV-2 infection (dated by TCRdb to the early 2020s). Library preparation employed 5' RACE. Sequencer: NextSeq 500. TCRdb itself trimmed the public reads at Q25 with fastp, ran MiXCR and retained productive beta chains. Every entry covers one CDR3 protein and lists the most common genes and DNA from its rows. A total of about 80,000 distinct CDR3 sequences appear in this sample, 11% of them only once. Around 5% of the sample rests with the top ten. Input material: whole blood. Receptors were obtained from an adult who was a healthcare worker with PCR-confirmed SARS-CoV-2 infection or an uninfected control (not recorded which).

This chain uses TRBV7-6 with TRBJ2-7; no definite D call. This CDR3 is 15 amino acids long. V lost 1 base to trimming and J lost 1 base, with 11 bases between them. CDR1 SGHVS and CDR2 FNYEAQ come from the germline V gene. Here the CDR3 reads CASSLDPSYSYEQYF. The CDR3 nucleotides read TGTGCCAGCAGCTTAGATCCAAGCTATTCCTACGAGCAGTACTTC.

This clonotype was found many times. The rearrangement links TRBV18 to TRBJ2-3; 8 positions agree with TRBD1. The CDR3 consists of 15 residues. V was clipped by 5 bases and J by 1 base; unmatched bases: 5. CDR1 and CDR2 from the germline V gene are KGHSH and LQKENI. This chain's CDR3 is CASSLDRGGTDTQYF. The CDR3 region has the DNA TGTGCCAGCTCATTAGACAGGGGCGGCACAGATACGCAGTATTTT.

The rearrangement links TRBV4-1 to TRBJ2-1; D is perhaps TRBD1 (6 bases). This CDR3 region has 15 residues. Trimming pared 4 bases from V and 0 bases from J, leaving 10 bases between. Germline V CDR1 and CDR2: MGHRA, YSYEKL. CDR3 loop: CASSLYRDSYNEQFF. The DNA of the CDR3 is TGCGCCAGCAGCCTTTACAGGGACTCCTACAATGAGCAGTTCTTC.

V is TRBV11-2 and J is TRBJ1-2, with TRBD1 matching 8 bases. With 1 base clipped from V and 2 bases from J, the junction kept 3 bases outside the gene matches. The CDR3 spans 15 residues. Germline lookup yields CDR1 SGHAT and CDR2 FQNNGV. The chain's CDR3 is CASSLGDRLNYGYTF. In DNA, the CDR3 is TGTGCCAGCAGCTTAGGGGACAGGCTCAACTATGGCTACACCTTC.

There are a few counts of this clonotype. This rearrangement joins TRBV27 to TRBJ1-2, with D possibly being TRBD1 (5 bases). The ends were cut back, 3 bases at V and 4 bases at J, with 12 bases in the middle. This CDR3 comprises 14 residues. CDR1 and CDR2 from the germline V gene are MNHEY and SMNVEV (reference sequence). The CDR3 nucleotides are TGTGCCAGCAGTTTTGGGCAGGGCAGCTATGGCTACACCTTC. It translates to CASSFGQGSYGYTF.

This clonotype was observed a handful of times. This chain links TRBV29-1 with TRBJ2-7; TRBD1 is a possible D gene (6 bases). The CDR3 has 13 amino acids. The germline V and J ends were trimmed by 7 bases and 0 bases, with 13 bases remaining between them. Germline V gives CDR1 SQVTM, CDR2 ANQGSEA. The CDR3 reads CSARDNDSYEQYF. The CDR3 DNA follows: TGCAGCGCCCGGGACAACGACTCCTACGAGCAGTACTTC.

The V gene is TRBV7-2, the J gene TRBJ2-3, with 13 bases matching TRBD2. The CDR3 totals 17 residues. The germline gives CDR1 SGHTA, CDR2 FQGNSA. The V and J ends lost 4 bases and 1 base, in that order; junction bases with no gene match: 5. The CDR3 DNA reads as TGTGCCAGCAGCTCCAGACTAGCGGGGGGACGCACAGATACGCAGTATTTT. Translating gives CASSSRLAGGRTDTQYF.

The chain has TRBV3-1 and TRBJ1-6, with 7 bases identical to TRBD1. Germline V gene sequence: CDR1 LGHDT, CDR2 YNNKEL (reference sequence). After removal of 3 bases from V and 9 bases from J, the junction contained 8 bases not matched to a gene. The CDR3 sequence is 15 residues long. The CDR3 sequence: CASSHRQGFSSPLHF. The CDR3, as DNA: TGTGCCAGCAGCCACAGACAGGGTTTTAGTTCACCCCTCCACTTT.

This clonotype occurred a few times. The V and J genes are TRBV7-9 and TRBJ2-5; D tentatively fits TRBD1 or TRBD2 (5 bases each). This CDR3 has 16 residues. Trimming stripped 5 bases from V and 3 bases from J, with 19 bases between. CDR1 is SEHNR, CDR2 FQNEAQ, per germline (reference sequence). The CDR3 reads CASSPNRGRREETQYF. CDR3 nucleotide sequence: TGTGCCAGCAGCCCAAACCGGGGCAGAAGAGAAGAGACCCAGTACTTC.

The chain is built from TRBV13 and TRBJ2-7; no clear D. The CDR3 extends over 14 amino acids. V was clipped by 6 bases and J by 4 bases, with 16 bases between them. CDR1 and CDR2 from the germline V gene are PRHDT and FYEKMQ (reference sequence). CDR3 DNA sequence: TGTGCCAGCAGGGCCCTTGGGGAAAATTACGAGCAGTACTTC. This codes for CASRALGENYEQYF.

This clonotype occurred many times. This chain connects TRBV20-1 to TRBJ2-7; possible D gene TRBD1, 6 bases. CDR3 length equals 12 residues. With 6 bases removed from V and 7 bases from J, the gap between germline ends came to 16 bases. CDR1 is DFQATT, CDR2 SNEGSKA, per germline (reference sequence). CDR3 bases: TGCAGTGCCAGGGGTTTGATATGGGAGCAGTACTTC. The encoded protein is CSARGLIWEQYF.

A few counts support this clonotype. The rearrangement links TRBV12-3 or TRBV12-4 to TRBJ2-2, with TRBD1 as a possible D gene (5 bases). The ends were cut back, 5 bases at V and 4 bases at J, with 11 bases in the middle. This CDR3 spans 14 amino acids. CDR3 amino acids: CASSTTETTGELFF. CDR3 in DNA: TGTGCCAGCAGTACGACAGAAACCACCGGGGAGCTGTTTTTT.

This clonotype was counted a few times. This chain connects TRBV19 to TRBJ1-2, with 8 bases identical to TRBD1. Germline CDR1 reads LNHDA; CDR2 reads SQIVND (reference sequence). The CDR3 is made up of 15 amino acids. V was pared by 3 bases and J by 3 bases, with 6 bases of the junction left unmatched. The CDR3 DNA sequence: TGTGCCAGTAGTATCTTAGCAGGGGGCGACTATGGCTACACCTTC. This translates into CASSILAGGDYGYTF. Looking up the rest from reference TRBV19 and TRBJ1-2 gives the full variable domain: DGGITQSPKYLFRKEGQNVTLSCEQNLNHDAMYWYRQDPGQGLRLIYYSQIVNDFQKGDIAEGYSVSREKKESFPLTVTSAQKNPTAFYLCASSILAGGDYGYTFGSGTRLTVV.

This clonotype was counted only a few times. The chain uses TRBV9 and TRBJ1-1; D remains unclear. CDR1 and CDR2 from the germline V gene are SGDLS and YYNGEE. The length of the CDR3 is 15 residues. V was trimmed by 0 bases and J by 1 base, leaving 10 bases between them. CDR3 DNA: TGTGCCAGCAGCGTAGTGGGAGGGAAGAACACTGAAGCTTTCTTT. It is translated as CASSVVGGKNTEAFF.

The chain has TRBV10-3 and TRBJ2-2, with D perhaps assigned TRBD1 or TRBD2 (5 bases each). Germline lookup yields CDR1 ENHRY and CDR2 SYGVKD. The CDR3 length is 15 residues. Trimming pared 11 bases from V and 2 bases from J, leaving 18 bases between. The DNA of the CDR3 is TGTGCCGCAAGCCGAAGAGGGGATAACACCGGGGAGCTGTTTTTT. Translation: CAASRRGDNTGELFF.

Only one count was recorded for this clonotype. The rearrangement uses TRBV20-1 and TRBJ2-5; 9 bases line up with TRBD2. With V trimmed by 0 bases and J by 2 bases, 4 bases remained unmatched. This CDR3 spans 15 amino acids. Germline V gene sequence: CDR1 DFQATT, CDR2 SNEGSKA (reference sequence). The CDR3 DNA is TGCAGTGCTAGAGATGCGGGGGGGGGTCAAGAGACCCAGTACTTC. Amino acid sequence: CSARDAGGGQETQYF.

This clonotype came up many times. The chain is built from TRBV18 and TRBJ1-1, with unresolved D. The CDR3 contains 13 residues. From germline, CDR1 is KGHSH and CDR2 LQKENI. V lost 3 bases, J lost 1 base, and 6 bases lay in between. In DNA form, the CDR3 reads TGTGCCAGCTCACCGAACAGGAACACTGAAGCTTTCTTT. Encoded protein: CASSPNRNTEAFF.

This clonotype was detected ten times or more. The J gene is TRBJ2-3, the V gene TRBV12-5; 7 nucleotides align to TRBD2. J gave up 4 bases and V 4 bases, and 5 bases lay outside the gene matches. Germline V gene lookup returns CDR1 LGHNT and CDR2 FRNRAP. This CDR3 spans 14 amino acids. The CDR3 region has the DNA TGTGCTAGTGGTTCCAGCGGGGTGGCAGATACGCAGTATTTT. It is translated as CASGSSGVADTQYF.

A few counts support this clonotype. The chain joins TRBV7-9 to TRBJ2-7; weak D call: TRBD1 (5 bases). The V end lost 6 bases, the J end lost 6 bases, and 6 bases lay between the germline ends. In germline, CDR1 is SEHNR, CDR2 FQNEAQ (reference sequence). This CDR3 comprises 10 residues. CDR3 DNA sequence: TGTGCCAGCAGTCAGGGCGAGCAGTACTTC. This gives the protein CASSQGEQYF.

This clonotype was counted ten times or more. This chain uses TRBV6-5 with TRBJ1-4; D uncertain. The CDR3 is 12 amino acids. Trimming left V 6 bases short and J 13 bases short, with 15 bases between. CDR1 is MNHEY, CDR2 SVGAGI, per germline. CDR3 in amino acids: CASSSGPRGLFF. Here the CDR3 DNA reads TGTGCCAGCAGCTCCGGACCTCGGGGACTGTTTTTT.

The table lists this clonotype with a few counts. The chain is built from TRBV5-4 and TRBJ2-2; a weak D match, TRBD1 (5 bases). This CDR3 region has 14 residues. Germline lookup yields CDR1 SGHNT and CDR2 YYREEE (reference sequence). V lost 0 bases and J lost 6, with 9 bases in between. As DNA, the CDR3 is TGTGCCAGCAGCTTGGCTGACAGCCCCGGGGAGCTGTTTTTT. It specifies CASSLADSPGELFF.